Shown below are 3 T cell receptor beta chains from a single sample sequenced in a study of shared clonotypes between healthy human individuals. TCRdb's copy holds only in-frame clones and misses some; the assay was immunoSEQ multiplex PCR. The top ten clones hold roughly 0.1% of a sample with roughly 590,000 clones, 95% to 96% of them seen once. Only CD45RO-negative cells positively selected for CCR7 counted as naive CD8 cells, so terminally differentiated effector memory CD45RA+ cells were excluded. The sequenced sample was naive CD8+ T cells sorted from blood. Every receptor here comes from a woman aged 25 to 39 in good health.

The rearrangement uses TRBV9 and TRBJ2-7; 9 positions agree with TRBD1. The CDR3 totals 15 residues. V lost 2 bases to trimming and J lost 5 bases; unmatched junction nucleotides: 8. CDR1 and CDR2 from the germline V gene are SGDLS and YYNGEE. The CDR3 protein is CASSVGTGSSHEQYF. CDR3 nucleotide sequence: TGTGCCAGCAGCGTCGGGACAGGGAGTTCCCACGAGCAGTACTTC.

The chain has TRBV6-1 and TRBJ2-3; D possibly corresponds to TRBD2 (6 bases). The CDR3 extends over 15 amino acids. V dropped 0 bases and J dropped 1 base, with 8 bases sitting between them. CDR1 is MNHNS, CDR2 SASEGT, per germline. The CDR3 DNA follows: TGTGCCAGCAGTGAAGCTCCGGGAGGCACAGATACGCAGTATTTT. Translating it yields CASSEAPGGTDTQYF.

The chain carries TRBV28 and TRBJ2-2; 8 bases agree with TRBD2. V trimming: 7 bases; J trimming: 5 bases; junction bases outside the gene matches: 9. Germline assignment: CDR1 MDHEN and CDR2 SYDVKM. This CDR3 spans 15 amino acids. CDR3 coding DNA: TGTGCCAGCACACTAACCCTAGCGGGTACCGGGGAGCTGTTTTTT. The encoded protein is CASTLTLAGTGELFF. Filled out from reference TRBV28 and TRBJ2-2, the complete variable domain reads DVKVTQSSRYLVKRTGEKVFLECVQDMDHENMFWYRQDPGLGLRLIYFSYDVKMKEKGDIPEGYSVSREKKERFSLILESASTNQTSMYLCASTLTLAGTGELFFGEGSRLTVL.